The rows below give T cell receptor beta chains drawn from one sample of a study of T cells in Graves' hyperthyroidism and ophthalmopathy. One entry per CDR3 protein, called by TCRdb with MiXCR from the multiplex PCR reads. The sample has under 350,000 distinct CDR3 sequences, around a sixth seen once. Sequenced sample: blood. The source of these receptors is a woman between 50 and 59 years old with Graves' hyperthyroidism. Both conserved end residues are part of each CDR3.

length: 14; J: TRBJ2-7; V: TRBV5-1; CDR3: CASSLAARSYEQYF
length: 14; J: TRBJ2-2; V: TRBV19; CDR3: CASSGGRGTGELFF
length: 14; J: TRBJ2-1; V: TRBV6-5; CDR3: CASSYTAIGNEQFF
length: 15; J: TRBJ2-7; V: TRBV11-2; CDR3: CASSSARDSVDEQYF
length: 14; J: TRBJ1-3; V: TRBV5-6; CDR3: CASSPGTGRNTIYF
length: 11; J: TRBJ1-1; V: TRBV20-1; CDR3: CSVAQGNEAFF
length: 15; J: TRBJ2-3; V: TRBV7-9; CDR3: CASSLAGGVLDTQYF
length: 16; J: TRBJ2-3; V: TRBV7-9; CDR3: CASRSSRGPSTDTQYF
length: 14; J: TRBJ2-1; V: TRBV5-1; CDR3: CASLRARSCNEQFF
length: 13; J: TRBJ2-2; V: TRBV19; CDR3: CASSIDHPGELFF
length: 14; J: TRBJ1-1; V: TRBV15; CDR3: CATSSAGRYTEAFF
length: 12; J: TRBJ2-5; V: TRBV12-3/TRBV12-4; CDR3: CASTAGEETQYF
length: 13; J: TRBJ1-3; V: TRBV10-3; CDR3: CAITTAAGNTIYF
length: 18; J: TRBJ2-1; V: TRBV5-1; CDR3: CASSSTGGAISSYNEQFF
length: 14; J: TRBJ2-7; V: TRBV6-1; CDR3: CASSPQTGYYEQYF
length: 13; J: TRBJ2-7; V: TRBV20-1; CDR3: CSATRTPPLEQYF
length: 13; J: TRBJ2-1; V: TRBV28; CDR3: CASSFGGRNEQFF
length: 17; J: TRBJ1-1; V: TRBV20-1; CDR3: CSASIQTRHSTYTEAFF
length: 17; J: TRBJ1-6; V: TRBV6-1; CDR3: CASSSGVGDPRDSPLHF
length: 13; J: TRBJ1-1; V: TRBV3-1; CDR3: CASSQLGATEAFF
length: 16; J: TRBJ2-3; V: TRBV6-1; CDR3: CASRLLAGGSTDTQYF
length: 13; J: TRBJ2-7; V: TRBV6-1; CDR3: CASSTTGEHEQYF
length: 14; J: TRBJ1-2; V: TRBV3-1; CDR3: CASSQGAVEYGYTF
length: 16; J: TRBJ1-1; V: TRBV19; CDR3: CASSILSRPRMAEAFF
length: 14; J: TRBJ1-1; V: TRBV19; CDR3: CASSIQGRHTEAFF
length: 14; J: TRBJ1-1; V: TRBV10-3; CDR3: CAISEDEGGTEAFF
length: 14; J: TRBJ1-6; V: TRBV5-1; CDR3: CASSIDRAGSPLHF
length: 13; J: TRBJ1-1; V: TRBV18; CDR3: CASSLGATTEAFF
length: 15; J: TRBJ2-5; V: TRBV7-8; CDR3: CASSFTGTDQETQYF
length: 17; J: TRBJ2-2; V: TRBV27; CDR3: CASSPSVADLNTGELFF
length: 18; J: TRBJ1-6; V: TRBV20-1; CDR3: CSARDLGGGTGYNSPLHF